One and the same sample provided the 4 T cell receptor beta chains below, sequenced in a study of shared clonotypes between healthy human individuals. TCRdb's copy holds only in-frame clones and misses some; the assay was immunoSEQ multiplex PCR. The table lists roughly 1 million clones, 70% to 80% of them singletons. Sequenced material: memory CD4+ T cells sorted from blood. The subset: CD45RA-negative fraction. These receptors were collected from a man aged 18 to 35 in good health.

V is TRBV6-1 and J is TRBJ2-5, with D possibly TRBD1 on 5 matching bases. Germline loops: CDR1 MNHNS, CDR2 SASEGT. The CDR3 spans 13 residues. The ends were cut back, 6 bases at V and 9 bases at J, with 17 bases in the middle. For the CDR3, the DNA is TGTGCCAGCAGGTCGTCAGGGCTATCGGCCCAGTACTTC. This sequence encodes CASRSSGLSAQYF.

This chain joins TRBV5-1 and TRBJ2-7, with TRBD1 identical over 7 bases. The CDR3 sequence is 12 residues long. Unmatched junction bases numbered 8, after V lost 1 base and J lost 13 bases. Germline loops: CDR1 SGHRS, CDR2 YFSETQ. DNA of the CDR3: TGCGCCAGCAGCTTGAATACCGGGACAGCTTACTTC. Its translation: CASSLNTGTAYF.

The chain carries TRBV5-4 and TRBJ2-1; D remains ambiguous. CDR3 length: 12 residues. Germline V lookup: CDR1 SGHNT, CDR2 YYREEE (reference sequence). Trimming stripped 0 bases from V and 7 bases from J, with 5 bases between. This chain's CDR3 is CASSLEVNEQFF. The CDR3 DNA reads TGTGCCAGCAGCTTGGAGGTAAATGAGCAGTTCTTC.

The chain employs TRBV9 and TRBJ1-5; no clear D gene. The length of the CDR3 is 14 residues. The germline gives CDR1 SGDLS, CDR2 YYNGEE. The V end was cut by 4 bases, the J end by 0 bases, with 8 bases between. CDR3 DNA sequence: TGTGCCAGCAGCCTCCACGGTAGCAATCAGCCCCAGCATTTT. Its protein is CASSLHGSNQPQHF.